Following are 14 T cell receptor beta chains from one sample sequenced in a study of blood T cell repertoires in COVID-19. Produced via immunoSEQ multiplex PCR; TCRdb's table is partial and in-frame only. The data show 200,000 to 250,000 clones, almost 90% seen once. Source material: PBMCs or T cells enriched from blood (not recorded which). These receptors all stem from a woman between 45 and 60 years old with acute COVID-19.

The chain is built from TRBV9 and TRBJ2-1, with TRBD2 as a possible D gene (5 bases). From germline, CDR1 is SGDLS and CDR2 YYNGEE. The CDR3 extends over 16 amino acids. The ends were cut back, 0 bases at V and 2 bases at J, with 12 bases in the middle. The CDR3 bases are TGTGCCAGCAGCGTAGAGGGAGTAGGCCCCTACAATGAGCAGTTCTTC. It yields the protein CASSVEGVGPYNEQFF.

The chain combines TRBV6-5 with TRBJ2-2, with 7 bases matching TRBD2. The V gene's germline CDR1 is MNHEY and CDR2 SVGAGI. With 8 bases clipped from V and 8 bases from J, the junction kept 5 bases outside the gene matches. The CDR3 length is 12 residues. The CDR3: CASSPGGGELFF. The CDR3 region has the DNA TGTGCCAGCTCCCCGGGGGGAGGGGAGCTGTTTTTT.

The chain combines TRBV9 with TRBJ2-1; TRBD2 aligns across 9 bases. The CDR3 covers 16 residues. Germline CDR1 reads SGDLS; CDR2 reads YYNGEE. After removal of 0 bases from V and 2 bases from J, the junction contained 3 bases not matched to a gene. CDR3 DNA sequence: TGTGCCAGCAGCGTAGGGCTAGCGGGGACCTACAATGAGCAGTTCTTC. Encoded protein: CASSVGLAGTYNEQFF.

This clone was observed a handful of times. The chain couples TRBV29-1 to TRBJ1-4; weak D call: TRBD1 (6 bases). The germline V and J ends were trimmed by 6 bases and 6 bases, with 17 bases remaining between them. CDR1 is SQVTM and CDR2 is ANQGSEA in the germline V gene. The CDR3 consists of 14 residues. CDR3 DNA sequence: TGCAGCGTCGGTGGGGGGGCTTGGGATGAAAAACTGTTTTTT. Protein product: CSVGGGAWDEKLFF.

This chain connects TRBV15 to TRBJ2-3; 8 bases are shared with TRBD1. The CDR3 length is 17 residues. V lost 1 base and J lost 1; bases outside the gene matches: 7. CDR1 LNHNV and CDR2 YYDKDF come from the germline V gene (reference sequence). CDR3 DNA sequence: TGTGCCACCAGCAGAGGACAGGGGCCGAGGGGCACAGATACGCAGTATTTT. Translated, it gives CATSRGQGPRGTDTQYF. Variable domain in full (rest from reference TRBV15 and TRBJ2-3): DAMVIQNPRYQVTQFGKPVTLSCSQTLNHNVMYWYQQKSSQAPKLLFHYYDKDFNNEADTPDNFQSRRPNTSFCFLDIRSPGLGDTAMYLCATSRGQGPRGTDTQYFGPGTRLTVL.

The V call is TRBV4-1, the J call TRBJ1-4; no definite D call. This CDR3 has 12 residues. Germline CDR1 and CDR2: MGHRA and YSYEKL. Trimming shortened V by 3 bases and J by 8 bases, and 7 bases separated the two germline ends. This CDR3 is CASSHPGEKLFF. The CDR3 nucleotides are TGCGCCAGCAGCCACCCGGGGGAAAAACTGTTTTTT.

The chain joins TRBV4-1 to TRBJ2-3; D is perhaps TRBD2 (7 bases). This CDR3 has 16 amino acids. The V gene lost 0 bases and the J gene lost 3 bases, with 13 bases spanning the gap. The germline V gene encodes CDR1 MGHRA and CDR2 YSYEKL. The CDR3 sequence: CASSQEGGGATDTQYF. The CDR3 nucleotides read TGCGCCAGCAGCCAAGAAGGGGGGGGAGCAACAGATACGCAGTATTTT.

This sequence joins TRBV4-2 and TRBJ1-6, with a possible D match to TRBD1 (6 bases). The length of the CDR3 is 17 residues. Germline values: CDR1 LGHNA, CDR2 YNFKEQ. Trimming took 0 bases from V and 10 from J, leaving 19 bases between them. CDR3 nucleotides: TGTGCCAGCAGCCAAGATAACACAGGTAGAGGGGGATCACCCCTCCACTTT. The encoded protein is CASSQDNTGRGGSPLHF.

This clone was recorded a few times. V gene TRBV20-1 combines with J gene TRBJ1-1; D not resolved. V lost 0 bases, J lost 9 bases, and 5 bases lay in between. Germline V gene data show CDR1 as DFQATT and CDR2 as SNEGSKA (reference sequence). The CDR3 spans 10 residues. Here the CDR3 DNA reads TGCAGTGCTAGAGACCTCCAAGCTTTCTTT. Protein product: CSARDLQAFF.

This clone showed up just once. The rearrangement joins TRBV5-1 to TRBJ2-7, with TRBD2 identical over 9 bases. This CDR3 spans 16 amino acids. The germline V gene encodes CDR1 SGHRS and CDR2 YFSETQ. V dropped 0 bases and J dropped 4; count of bases not matched to a gene: 8. CDR3: CASSLGFDSGSYEQYF. The CDR3 DNA follows: TGCGCCAGCAGCTTGGGGTTTGATAGCGGGAGTTACGAGCAGTACTTC.

The V call is TRBV5-4, the J call TRBJ1-3; D is undetermined. V was trimmed by 5 bases and J by 0 bases, leaving 12 bases between them. Germline assignment: CDR1 SGHNT and CDR2 YYREEE (reference sequence). This CDR3 spans 15 amino acids. Written as DNA, the CDR3 is TGTGCCAGCAGTTCACAGAAAAACTCTGGAAACACCATATATTTT. Translating it yields CASSSQKNSGNTIYF.

The chain is built from TRBV28 and TRBJ1-5, with a possible D match to TRBD1 (5 bases). V was cut by 3 bases and J by 4 bases, with 19 bases left in between. The CDR3 loop spans 17 amino acids. Germline loops: CDR1 MDHEN, CDR2 SYDVKM. The CDR3 coding sequence is TGTGCCAGCAGTTTCTACCGCGGGGGAGGGGATAATCAGCCCCAGCATTTT. This gives the protein CASSFYRGGGDNQPQHF.

The rearrangement joins TRBV30 to TRBJ1-2; 8 bases are a match to TRBD1. The V gene end was trimmed by 1 base and the J gene end by 8 bases; junction bases not matched to a gene: 6. The CDR3 sequence is 13 residues long. Germline V gene lookup returns CDR1 GTSNPN and CDR2 SVGIG (reference sequence). CDR3 residues: CAWSAQGAGGYTF. In DNA form, the CDR3 reads TGTGCCTGGAGTGCCCAGGGGGCCGGAGGCTACACCTTC.

The chain joins TRBV28 to TRBJ1-2, with D possibly TRBD1 on 6 matching bases. Germline-derived CDR1 and CDR2 are MDHEN and SYDVKM. V gave up 6 bases and J gave up 4 bases, with 15 bases separating them. The CDR3 has 14 residues. This CDR3 is CASRPQQGTYGYTF. CDR3 bases: TGTGCCAGCAGACCCCAACAGGGAACCTATGGCTACACCTTC.